The 13 T cell receptor beta chains listed next were all sequenced from one sample in a study of cytomegalovirus exposure and HLA in healthy donors. The PCR employed 60 Vbeta primers together with 13 Jbeta primers. TCRdb's copy holds only in-frame clones and misses some; the assay was immunoSEQ multiplex PCR. The sample includes 80,000 to 100,000 clones, about three quarters seen only once; the top ten take around 7.8%. The sample taken for sequencing was PBMCs. These receptors were taken from a man between 45 and 60 years old in good health and CMV-seropositive.

The chain joins TRBV7-2 to TRBJ1-2; D might be TRBD1 (5 bases). Germline assignment: CDR1 SGHTA and CDR2 FQGNSA. The germline V and J ends were trimmed by 3 bases and 4 bases, with 15 bases remaining between them. CDR3 length: 15 amino acids. CDR3 in DNA: TGTGCCAGCAGCTTCAGCAGGGAGGTGAGCTATGGCTACACCTTC. This encodes CASSFSREVSYGYTF.

The chain uses TRBV30 and TRBJ1-5, with 7 bases lining up with TRBD1. CDR1 is GTSNPN and CDR2 is SVGIG in the germline V gene (reference sequence). The CDR3 is made up of 15 amino acids. V dropped 2 bases and J dropped 6; count of bases not matched to a gene: 10. The CDR3 loop reads CAWSPIDREAQPQHF. DNA of the CDR3: TGTGCCTGGAGTCCGATCGACAGGGAGGCTCAGCCCCAGCATTTT.

This chain uses TRBV27 with TRBJ2-7, with 7 bases matching TRBD1. The ends lost 2 bases at V and 4 bases at J; junction bases unmatched: 5. Looked up from germline, CDR1 is MNHEY and CDR2 is SMNVEV (reference sequence). This CDR3 comprises 14 residues. CDR3 region: CASSLGTEIYEQYF. The CDR3 DNA sequence: TGTGCCAGCAGTTTAGGGACAGAAATATACGAGCAGTACTTC.

The chain carries TRBV11-2 and TRBJ1-2, with no clear D. Trimming removed 5 bases at V and 7 bases at J, with 17 bases between. CDR3 length equals 14 residues. Germline lookup yields CDR1 SGHAT and CDR2 FQNNGV. CDR3 nucleotides: TGTGCCAGCAGCGCGACCGAGGTCACACGTGGCTACACCTTC. Amino acid sequence: CASSATEVTRGYTF.

V usage is TRBV4-1 and J usage is TRBJ1-1; weak D call: TRBD1 (6 bases). This CDR3 is 16 amino acids long. Germline lookup yields CDR1 MGHRA and CDR2 YSYEKL. V lost 0 bases and J lost 7, with 18 bases in between. The CDR3 nucleotides are TGCGCCAGCAGCCAAGATGGCGGCGGACAGATCTATGAAGCTTTCTTT. Translation: CASSQDGGGQIYEAFF.

The chain couples TRBV19 to TRBJ2-1; 8 nucleotides align to TRBD1. Unmatched junction bases numbered 12, after V lost 5 bases and J lost 0 bases. Germline CDR1 LNHDA, CDR2 SQIVND (reference sequence). CDR3 length equals 18 residues. The CDR3 is CASSPPGQAISSYNEQFF. The DNA for the CDR3 is TGTGCCAGTAGTCCCCCGGGACAGGCCATCAGCTCCTACAATGAGCAGTTCTTC. The whole variable domain, remainder taken from reference TRBV19 and TRBJ2-1, is DGGITQSPKYLFRKEGQNVTLSCEQNLNHDAMYWYRQDPGQGLRLIYYSQIVNDFQKGDIAEGYSVSREKKESFPLTVTSAQKNPTAFYLCASSPPGQAISSYNEQFFGPGTRLTVL.

The J gene is TRBJ2-1, the V gene TRBV11-2, with D tentatively TRBD1 (5 bases). With 0 bases removed from V and 12 bases from J, the gap between germline ends came to 12 bases. The CDR3 is 13 residues long. Germline-derived CDR1 and CDR2 are SGHAT and FQNNGV. DNA for the CDR3: TGTGCCAGCAGCTTAGAAAGGGGCTTGGGGCAGTTCTTC. This translates into CASSLERGLGQFF.

This clone has more than one count but fewer than ten. The gene calls are TRBV6-1 and TRBJ1-5; D ambiguous. The CDR3 sequence is 12 residues long. The ends were cut back, 7 bases at V and 4 bases at J, with 8 bases in the middle. The V gene's germline CDR1 is MNHNS and CDR2 SASEGT. CDR3: CASTDFNQPQHF. CDR3 in DNA: TGTGCCAGCACGGACTTTAATCAGCCCCAGCATTTT.

This chain joins TRBV28 and TRBJ1-1, with D uncertain. This CDR3 region has 14 residues. Trimming took 7 bases from V and 0 from J, leaving 12 bases between them. In germline, CDR1 is MDHEN, CDR2 SYDVKM. The CDR3 spells CASIYGNMNTEAFF. The CDR3 bases are TGTGCCAGCATCTACGGGAACATGAACACTGAAGCTTTCTTT.

The chain has TRBV10-3 and TRBJ1-3; D is unresolved. Germline V gene sequence: CDR1 ENHRY, CDR2 SYGVKD. Trimming shortened V by 3 bases and J by 0 bases, and 6 bases separated the two germline ends. The CDR3 runs to 14 residues. The CDR3 DNA reads as TGTGCCATCAGTGATGGGAGCTCTGGAAACACCATATATTTT. This translates into CAISDGSSGNTIYF.

This clone was seen only a few times. The CDR3 sequence is CASSRTGGLGEQYF. The CDR3 DNA is TGTGCCAGCAGCCGTACAGGGGGGTTAGGCGAGCAGTACTTC. The chain recombines TRBV7-2 with TRBJ2-7; TRBD1 aligns across 8 bases. Trimming at V came to 5 bases and at J to 6 bases, leaving 9 bases not matched to a gene. Germline values: CDR1 SGHTA, CDR2 FQGNSA. CDR3 length: 14 residues. Combining the CDR3 with reference TRBV7-2 and TRBJ2-7 gives the whole variable domain GAGVSQSPSNKVTEKGKDVELRCDPISGHTALYWYRQSLGQGLEFLIYFQGNSAPDKSGLPSDRFSAERTGGSVSTLTIQRTQQEDSAVYLCASSRTGGLGEQYFGPGTRLTVT.

This clone was seen a single time. The chain is built from TRBV30 and TRBJ1-1; D possibly corresponds to TRBD1 (6 bases). The CDR3 totals 15 residues. Between the trimmed V and J ends, which lost 0 bases and 8 bases, there was a span of 19 bases. Germline CDR1 reads GTSNPN; CDR2 reads SVGIG (reference sequence). CDR3 coding DNA: TGTGCCTGGAGTGTATCCCTAGGGGGAGGGGTCGAAGCTTTCTTT. Translation gives CAWSVSLGGGVEAFF.

The chain couples TRBV21-1 to TRBJ2-3; no check of the table's D call, TRBD2, against the DNA was made. TRBV21-1 corresponds to a pseudogene. The length of the CDR3 is 15 residues. For the CDR3, the DNA is TGTGCCAGCAGCAAAGACGGGGGGGGACCAGATACGCAGTATTTT. Translated: CASSKDGGGPDTQYF.